A selection of T cell receptor beta chains follows, all from one sample in a study of CXCR3-negative and CXCR3-positive naive CD8 T cells. TCRdb reprocessed the 5' RACE reads and stores each CDR3 protein as one record, lacking DNA. The sample data list roughly 100,000 distinct CDR3 sequences. Sequencing input: naive CXCR3+ CD8+ T cells from blood. The source is a human donor in good health. Some clones in this sample may be carry-over from other donors' samples. Both conserved end residues are part of each CDR3.

j_gene: TRBJ2-4
v_gene: TRBV11-2
CDR3aa: CASSGWERDENIQYF

j_gene: TRBJ2-3
v_gene: TRBV5-1
CDR3aa: CASSSDRGPDTQYF

j_gene: TRBJ2-1
v_gene: TRBV7-8
CDR3aa: CASSYWGGNEQFF

j_gene: TRBJ2-1
v_gene: TRBV19
CDR3aa: CASSILGSSSYNEQFF

j_gene: TRBJ2-4
v_gene: TRBV5-1
CDR3aa: CASSPAWTDENIQYF

j_gene: TRBJ2-2
v_gene: TRBV28
CDR3aa: CASRDTGVVGGTGELFF

j_gene: TRBJ2-7
v_gene: TRBV20-1
CDR3aa: CSALDRSSYEQYF

j_gene: TRBJ2-2
v_gene: TRBV5-6
CDR3aa: CASSLASGITNTGELFF

j_gene: TRBJ2-2
v_gene: TRBV11-3
CDR3aa: CASSPHPGLAGVSGELFF

j_gene: TRBJ2-1
v_gene: TRBV15
CDR3aa: CATSREGVGNEQFF

j_gene: TRBJ1-3
v_gene: TRBV29-1
CDR3aa: CSVEQGAARASGNTIYF

j_gene: TRBJ2-1
v_gene: TRBV20-1
CDR3aa: CSARAALTGSEQFF

j_gene: TRBJ2-1
v_gene: TRBV7-9
CDR3aa: CASSFRDPRRVYNEQFF

j_gene: TRBJ2-5
v_gene: TRBV9
CDR3aa: CASSPGLAAETQYF

j_gene: TRBJ2-1
v_gene: TRBV9
CDR3aa: CASSVATRLAGEDEQFF

j_gene: TRBJ2-3
v_gene: TRBV9
CDR3aa: CASSSTSGVTDTQYF

j_gene: TRBJ2-7
v_gene: TRBV10-2
CDR3aa: CASSESQRSREQYF

j_gene: TRBJ2-2
v_gene: TRBV7-9
CDR3aa: CASTYGEAGELFF

j_gene: TRBJ2-1
v_gene: TRBV27
CDR3aa: CASSWEGEGNEQFF

j_gene: TRBJ1-1
v_gene: TRBV7-9
CDR3aa: CATTTGATEAFF

j_gene: TRBJ2-3
v_gene: TRBV21-1
CDR3aa: CASSARQSWGTDTQYF

j_gene: TRBJ1-6
v_gene: TRBV7-2
CDR3aa: CASSFQLRTGRFYSPLHF

j_gene: TRBJ2-3
v_gene: TRBV29-1
CDR3aa: CSVEGQSPPAQYF

j_gene: TRBJ1-1
v_gene: TRBV7-9
CDR3aa: CASSLAGRGVVSEAFF

j_gene: TRBJ2-1
v_gene: TRBV29-1
CDR3aa: CSVEGGLAGGLNEQFF

j_gene: TRBJ1-2
v_gene: TRBV4-3
CDR3aa: CASSQESGISYGYTF

j_gene: TRBJ2-5
v_gene: TRBV12-3/TRBV12-4
CDR3aa: CASGTTSQETQYF

j_gene: TRBJ1-2
v_gene: TRBV29-1
CDR3aa: CSVDSEIRGVDYGYTF

j_gene: TRBJ1-1
v_gene: TRBV7-3
CDR3aa: CASSLDRITGDTEAFF

j_gene: TRBJ2-2
v_gene: TRBV28
CDR3aa: CASRSGRRANTGELFF

j_gene: TRBJ2-1
v_gene: TRBV11-3
CDR3aa: CASSLDGGQYNEQFF

j_gene: TRBJ2-7
v_gene: TRBV14
CDR3aa: CASSQEFPGTALYEQYF

j_gene: TRBJ2-2
v_gene: TRBV6-5
CDR3aa: CASSPTETGELFF

j_gene: TRBJ2-6
v_gene: TRBV12-5
CDR3aa: CASESSGANVLTF

j_gene: TRBJ1-2
v_gene: TRBV9
CDR3aa: CASSVRGWDYGYTF

j_gene: TRBJ2-5
v_gene: TRBV5-6
CDR3aa: CASSLGGIQETQYF

j_gene: TRBJ2-1
v_gene: TRBV29-1
CDR3aa: CSVEGLAGAPSSYNEQFF

j_gene: TRBJ1-1
v_gene: TRBV7-9
CDR3aa: CASSPTGTEAFF

j_gene: TRBJ2-7
v_gene: TRBV7-2
CDR3aa: CASSRWTVYEQYF

j_gene: TRBJ1-1
v_gene: TRBV12-3/TRBV12-4
CDR3aa: CASSLVTGETEAFF